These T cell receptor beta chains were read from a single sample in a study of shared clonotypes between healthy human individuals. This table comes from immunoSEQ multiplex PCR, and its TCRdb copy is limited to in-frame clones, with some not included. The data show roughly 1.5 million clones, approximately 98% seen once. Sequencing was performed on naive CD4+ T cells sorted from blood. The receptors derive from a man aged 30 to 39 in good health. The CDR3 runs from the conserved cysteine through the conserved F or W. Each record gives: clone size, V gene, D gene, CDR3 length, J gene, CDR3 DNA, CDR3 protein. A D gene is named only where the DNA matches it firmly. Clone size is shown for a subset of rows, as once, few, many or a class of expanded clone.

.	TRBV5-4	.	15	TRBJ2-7	TGTGCCAGCAGCTTAGGGACGGCACCGTCCTACGAGCAGTACTTC	CASSLGTAPSYEQYF
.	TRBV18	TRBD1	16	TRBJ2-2	TGTGCCAGCTCACCTACGGGACAGGGGTACACCGGGGAGCTGTTTTTT	CASSPTGQGYTGELFF
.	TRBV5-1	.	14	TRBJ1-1	TGCGCCAGCAGCTTGGGGGCACCGAACACTGAAGCTTTCTTT	CASSLGAPNTEAFF
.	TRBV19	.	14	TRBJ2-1	TGTGCCAGTAGTATAACTAACTCCTACAATGAGCAGTTCTTC	CASSITNSYNEQFF
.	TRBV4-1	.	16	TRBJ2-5	TGCGCCAGCAGCCAAGACCCTTCGAGGGTCCAAGAGACCCAGTACTTC	CASSQDPSRVQETQYF
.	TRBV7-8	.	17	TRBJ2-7	TGTGCCAGCAGCTTAGCGCAACTCAGACTCTTATCCTACGAGCAGTACTTC	CASSLAQLRLLSYEQYF
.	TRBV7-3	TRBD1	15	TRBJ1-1	TGTGCCAGCAGCTCACGAGGACAGGGCAACACTGAAGCTTTCTTT	CASSSRGQGNTEAFF
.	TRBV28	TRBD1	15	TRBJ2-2	TGTGCCAGCAGTCCGGGCGACAGGGGGCTCGGGGAGCTGTTTTTT	CASSPGDRGLGELFF
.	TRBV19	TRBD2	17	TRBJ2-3	TGTGCCAGTAGTAGCCCGGGACTAGCGGGAGTTGGAGATACGCAGTATTTT	CASSSPGLAGVGDTQYF
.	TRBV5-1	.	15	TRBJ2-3	TGCGCCAGCAGCTTCGCAGGACCTCTTTCAGATACGCAGTATTTT	CASSFAGPLSDTQYF
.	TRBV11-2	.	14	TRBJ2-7	TGTGCCAGCCGAAACCCCCGAGACAGATACGAGCAGTACTTC	CASRNPRDRYEQYF
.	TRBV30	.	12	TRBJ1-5	TGTGCCTGGAGCTATAGCAATCAGCCCCAGCATTTT	CAWSYSNQPQHF
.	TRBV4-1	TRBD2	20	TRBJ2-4	TGCGCCAGCAGGTGCCCGTGGCTAGCGGGAGGGCGAGGTGCCAAAAACATTCAGTACTTC	CASRCPWLAGGRGAKNIQYF
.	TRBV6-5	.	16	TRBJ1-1	TGTGCCAGCAGTTACTCTAGACTGAAGGGTGTACCTGAAGCTTTCTTT	CASSYSRLKGVPEAFF
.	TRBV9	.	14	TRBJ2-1	TGTGCCAGCAGCGTAGTACCGGAAAACAATGAGCAGTTCTTC	CASSVVPENNEQFF
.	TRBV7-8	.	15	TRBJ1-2	TGTGCCAGCAGCTTAGCGCTGTACGGACGGGAGGGCTACACCTTC	CASSLALYGREGYTF
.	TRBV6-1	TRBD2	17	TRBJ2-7	TGTGCCAGCAGTGAATCGGTGCGGCTAGCGGGAACCAACGAGCAGTACTTC	CASSESVRLAGTNEQYF
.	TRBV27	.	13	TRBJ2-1	TGTGCCAGCAGTTTTTGGGGGAGCAATGAGCAGTTCTTC	CASSFWGSNEQFF
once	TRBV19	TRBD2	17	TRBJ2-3	TGTGCCAGTAGTGGGCGGACTAGCGGGAGTTTAGTAGATACGCAGTATTTT	CASSGRTSGSLVDTQYF
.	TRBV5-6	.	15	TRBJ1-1	TGTGCCAGCAGTTTGTTGGGGAGGGGGAACACTGAAGCTTTCTTT	CASSLLGRGNTEAFF
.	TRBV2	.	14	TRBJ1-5	TGTGCCAGCAGTGGTGTGGGGGTGAATCAGCCCCAGCATTTT	CASSGVGVNQPQHF
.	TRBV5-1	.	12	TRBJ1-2	TGCGCCAGCAGCTTGGGCGGCTATGGCTACACCTTC	CASSLGGYGYTF
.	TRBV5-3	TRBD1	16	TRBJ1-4	TGTGCCAGAAGCTTGTCCGGGGGACAGATACATGAAAAACTGTTTTTT	CARSLSGGQIHEKLFF
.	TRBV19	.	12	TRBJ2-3	TGTGCCAGTAGAACGACCACAGATACGCAGTATTTT	CASRTTTDTQYF
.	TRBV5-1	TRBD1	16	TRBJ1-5	TGCGCCAGCAGCTTGGGGGCAGGGGGCAGTAATCAGCCCCAGCATTTT	CASSLGAGGSNQPQHF
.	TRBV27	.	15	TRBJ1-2	TGTGCCAGCAGTCTCACGAGACAGGCGAACTATGGCTACACCTTC	CASSLTRQANYGYTF
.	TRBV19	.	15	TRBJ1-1	TGTGCCAGTAGCCCTCCCGGCAAGGGGGACACTGAAGCTTTCTTT	CASSPPGKGDTEAFF